A single sample gave rise to the 22 T cell receptor beta chains below, sequenced in a study of T-cell reconstitution after alpha-beta-depleted transplantation in children. A TCRbeta library incorporating unique molecular identifiers was prepared. In TCRdb, the PCR reads were re-called with MiXCR into one record per CDR3 protein. Of about 980,000 distinct CDR3 sequences in the sample, roughly 29% were seen once. This material consisted of PBMCs, mostly from graft donor cells, taken 360 days after TCRalphabeta/CD19-depleted stem cell transplant. These receptors were taken from a boy less than two years old who had a stem cell transplant for SCID, so the T cells may come from the graft donor.

The chain carries TRBV25-1 and TRBJ1-4; D is unclear. The CDR3 loop spans 16 amino acids. The germline CDR1 and CDR2 sequences are MGHDK and SYGVNS. V shed 1 base and J shed 4 bases, with 13 bases lying between them. The CDR3 nucleotides are TGTGCCAGCAGTGAATGGGAAGGAGGGTTTAATGAAAAACTGTTTTTT. This gives the protein CASSEWEGGFNEKLFF.

In this sample, this clonotype turned up a few times. The gene calls are TRBV27 and TRBJ2-7; D assignment may be TRBD1 or TRBD2 (6 bases each). Germline lookup yields CDR1 MNHEY and CDR2 SMNVEV (reference sequence). This CDR3 has 14 amino acids. V was cut by 4 bases and J by 2 bases, with 12 bases left in between. CDR3 region: CASSWAGGPYEQYF. The CDR3 DNA reads TGTGCCAGCAGTTGGGCCGGGGGCCCCTACGAGCAGTACTTC.

Ten or more counts support this clonotype. CDR3 loop: CASSPPWGYNEQFF. The CDR3 nucleotides are TGTGCCAGCAGTCCCCCATGGGGGTACAATGAGCAGTTCTTC. The chain has TRBV6-5 and TRBJ2-1; D may correspond to TRBD1 or TRBD2 (5 bases each). Deletions cut 5 bases from V and 4 bases from J, with 12 bases between. The CDR3 is 14 amino acids. CDR1 is MNHEY, CDR2 SVGAGI, per germline.

This clonotype was recorded a few times. V is TRBV6-5 and J is TRBJ1-4; TRBD1 is a possible D gene (5 bases). Germline values: CDR1 MNHEY, CDR2 SVGAGI. This CDR3 is built from 17 residues. The V gene lost 2 bases and the J gene lost 3 bases, with 16 bases spanning the gap. The DNA of the CDR3 is TGTGCCAGCAGTTACCGTTCGGCGGGGGGAGCTAATGAAAAACTGTTTTTT. Its translation: CASSYRSAGGANEKLFF.

J is TRBJ2-5 and V is TRBV15, with 12 positions matching TRBD2. Germline V lookup: CDR1 LNHNV, CDR2 YYDKDF (reference sequence). The CDR3 sequence is 14 residues long. The trim removed 3 bases at V and 6 bases at J, leaving 2 bases unmatched. DNA of the CDR3: TGTGCCACCAGCAGTCTAGCGGGGGGGCAGACCCAGTACTTC. As protein: CATSSLAGGQTQYF.

The chain carries TRBV4-1 and TRBJ2-1; 7 nucleotides align to TRBD1. The CDR3 length is 17 residues. Germline CDR1 and CDR2: MGHRA and YSYEKL. The V gene end was trimmed by 0 bases and the J gene end by 9 bases; junction bases not matched to a gene: 14. CDR3 protein: CASSQDPYRGIYGEQFF. CDR3 coding DNA: TGCGCCAGCAGCCAAGACCCGTACAGGGGAATTTATGGTGAGCAGTTCTTC.

This clonotype has only a few counts. V and J are TRBV5-1 and TRBJ2-7, with TRBD1 matching 7 bases. Germline-derived CDR1 and CDR2 are SGHRS and YFSETQ. V shed 4 bases and J 4 bases; nucleotides not matched to a gene: 11. The CDR3 loop spans 15 amino acids. CDR3 region: CASSQAGDRLYEQYF. The CDR3 DNA reads TGCGCCAGCAGCCAGGCTGGGGACAGATTATACGAGCAGTACTTC.

This clonotype was seen more than once but under ten times. The chain is built from TRBV12-3 or TRBV12-4 and TRBJ2-6; D ambiguous. With 6 bases removed from V and 0 bases from J, the gap between germline ends came to 15 bases. This CDR3 has 17 residues. The CDR3 loop is CASRLPGSHSGANVLTF. The DNA for the CDR3 is TGTGCCAGCAGGCTACCTGGCAGCCACTCTGGGGCCAACGTCCTGACTTTC.

In this sample, this clonotype turned up a few times. The chain recombines TRBV20-1 with TRBJ2-3; 8 bases are a match to TRBD2. The germline V gene encodes CDR1 DFQATT and CDR2 SNEGSKA (reference sequence). This CDR3 spans 16 amino acids. With V trimmed by 6 bases and J by 3 bases, 14 bases remained unmatched. In nucleotides, the CDR3 is TGCAGTGCCAGCCGCCATAGCGGGGACTGGACAGATACGCAGTATTTT. Translated: CSASRHSGDWTDTQYF.

The V and J genes are TRBV20-1 and TRBJ2-7, with D possibly being TRBD1 or TRBD2 (5 bases each). Per germline, CDR1 DFQATT and CDR2 SNEGSKA (reference sequence). The V end was cut by 6 bases, the J end by 1 base, with 16 bases between. The CDR3 covers 14 residues. CDR3 coding DNA: TGCAGTGCCCTTACGGGACGGGGTTCCTACGAGCAGTACTTC. This encodes CSALTGRGSYEQYF.

The sample holds many counts of this clonotype. The chain employs TRBV12-3 or TRBV12-4 and TRBJ1-3; D not certain. V dropped 5 bases and J dropped 1 base, with 6 bases sitting between them. The CDR3 loop spans 13 amino acids. This CDR3 reads CASSPDSGNTIYF. The CDR3 nucleotides read TGTGCCAGCAGTCCCGATTCTGGAAACACCATATATTTT.

The chain employs TRBV5-5 and TRBJ1-2; D ambiguous. Germline values: CDR1 SGHKS, CDR2 YYEKEE (reference sequence). CDR3 size: 15 residues. The V gene lost 0 bases and the J gene lost 4 bases, with 13 bases spanning the gap. The CDR3 DNA is TGTGCCAGCAGCTTGGGGACCCGACCCTCCTATGGCTACACCTTC. It is translated as CASSLGTRPSYGYTF.

The chain joins TRBV10-3 to TRBJ2-7, with 9 bases identical to TRBD1. The CDR3 extends over 13 amino acids. J lost 3 bases, V lost 11 bases, and 8 bases had no gene match. CDR1 and CDR2 from the germline V gene are ENHRY and SYGVKD. The CDR3 coding sequence is TGTGCCGCCCGGGACAGGGCTGACTACGAGCAGTACTTC. This encodes CAARDRADYEQYF.

The chain recombines TRBV5-4 with TRBJ1-4; TRBD1 matches 11 bases. V dropped 4 bases and J dropped 8; count of bases not matched to a gene: 4. The CDR3 spans 14 residues. Germline V gives CDR1 SGHNT, CDR2 YYREEE (reference sequence). In DNA, the CDR3 is TGTGCCAGCAGCCACCGGGACAGGGGGGAAAAACTGTTTTTT. Its translation: CASSHRDRGEKLFF. Drawing the rest from reference TRBV5-4 and TRBJ1-4, the complete variable domain is ETGVTQSPTHLIKTRGQQVTLRCSSQSGHNTVSWYQQALGQGPQFIFQYYREEENGRGNFPPRFSGLQFPNYSSELNVNALELDDSALYLCASSHRDRGEKLFFGSGTQLSVL.

The chain couples TRBV28 to TRBJ2-3; D is uncertain. The CDR3 contains 14 residues. Trimming stripped 7 bases from V and 8 bases from J, with 19 bases between. Germline CDR1 and CDR2: MDHEN and SYDVKM. CDR3 sequence: CASIPGLVHGTQYF. In nucleotides, the CDR3 is TGTGCCAGCATCCCGGGCCTCGTTCACGGTACGCAGTATTTT.

CDR3 DNA: TGTGCCAGCAGCTTAGTTGGAGGGTATGAAAAACTGTTTTTT. It is translated as CASSLVGGYEKLFF. The rearrangement joins TRBV11-2 to TRBJ1-4; no clear D gene. Germline CDR1 reads SGHAT; CDR2 reads FQNNGV. Deletions cut 1 base from V and 6 bases from J, with 9 bases between. CDR3 length equals 14 residues.

The sample holds many counts of this clonotype. V is TRBV11-2 and J is TRBJ2-3, with D unresolved. Germline lookup yields CDR1 SGHAT and CDR2 FQNNGV. This CDR3 has 13 residues. Trimming took off 4 bases at V and 0 bases at J, with 5 bases between the two ends. The CDR3 nucleotides read TGTGCCAGCAGCTCAGCTAGCACAGATACGCAGTATTTT. Its protein is CASSSASTDTQYF.

This clonotype turned up a few times. The rearrangement links TRBV7-9 to TRBJ2-7; D possibly corresponds to TRBD1 (5 bases). V was trimmed by 4 bases and J by 5 bases, leaving 9 bases between them. Germline CDR1 and CDR2: SEHNR and FQNEAQ (reference sequence). The CDR3 covers 12 residues. CDR3 nucleotides: TGTGCCAGCAGCTCCGCAGGGAACGAGCAGTACTTC. It translates to CASSSAGNEQYF.

V is TRBV12-3 or TRBV12-4 and J is TRBJ2-1; D assignment may be TRBD1 or TRBD2 (6 bases each). V lost 7 bases and J 4 bases, leaving 20 bases between the germline ends. This CDR3 is built from 16 residues. Here the CDR3 DNA reads TGTGCCAGCACCCTAGGGGGAGGCAGGGGATACAATGAGCAGTTCTTC. This encodes CASTLGGGRGYNEQFF.

This clonotype has more than one count but fewer than ten. The gene calls are TRBV5-1 and TRBJ2-7, with unresolved D. The length of the CDR3 is 14 residues. V was cut by 6 bases and J by 0 bases, with 13 bases left in between. In germline, CDR1 is SGHRS, CDR2 YFSETQ. This CDR3 reads CASNDGQSSYEQYF. CDR3 coding DNA: TGCGCCAGCAACGACGGTCAAAGCTCCTACGAGCAGTACTTC.

J is TRBJ2-7 and V is TRBV5-1; D is unresolved. CDR1 is SGHRS, CDR2 YFSETQ, per germline. The length of the CDR3 is 14 residues. V was trimmed by 0 bases and J by 0 bases, leaving 7 bases between them. The CDR3 DNA follows: TGCGCCAGCAGCTTGGAGCCTAACTCCTACGAGCAGTACTTC. This gives the protein CASSLEPNSYEQYF.

The chain employs TRBV11-2 and TRBJ2-5; D gene uncertain. V was trimmed by 1 base and J by 3 bases, leaving 9 bases between them. The CDR3 runs to 14 residues. Germline CDR1 is SGHAT and CDR2 is FQNNGV. CDR3 residues: CASSLVGIEETQYF. DNA of the CDR3: TGTGCCAGCAGCTTAGTTGGGATAGAAGAGACCCAGTACTTC.